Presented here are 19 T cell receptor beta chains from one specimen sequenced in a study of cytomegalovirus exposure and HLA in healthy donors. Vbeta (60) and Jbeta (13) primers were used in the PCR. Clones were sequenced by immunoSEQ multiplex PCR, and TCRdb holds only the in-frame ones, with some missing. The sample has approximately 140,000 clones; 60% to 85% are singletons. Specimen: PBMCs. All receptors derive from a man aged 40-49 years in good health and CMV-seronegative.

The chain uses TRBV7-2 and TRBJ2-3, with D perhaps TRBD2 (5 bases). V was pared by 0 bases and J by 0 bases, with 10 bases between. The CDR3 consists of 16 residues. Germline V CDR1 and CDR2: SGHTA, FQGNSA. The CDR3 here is CASSLAIGGSTDTQYF. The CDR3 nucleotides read TGTGCCAGCAGCTTAGCGATCGGCGGGAGCACAGATACGCAGTATTTT. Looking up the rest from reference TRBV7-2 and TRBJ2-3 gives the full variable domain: GAGVSQSPSNKVTEKGKDVELRCDPISGHTALYWYRQSLGQGLEFLIYFQGNSAPDKSGLPSDRFSAERTGGSVSTLTIQRTQQEDSAVYLCASSLAIGGSTDTQYFGPGTRLTVL.

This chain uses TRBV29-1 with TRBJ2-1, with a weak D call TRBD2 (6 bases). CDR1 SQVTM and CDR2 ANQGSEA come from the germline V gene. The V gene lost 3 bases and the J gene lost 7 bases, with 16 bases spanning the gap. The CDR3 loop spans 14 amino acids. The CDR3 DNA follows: TGCAGCGTTGATGGCCTAGCGATTTTGAATGAGCAGTTCTTC. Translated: CSVDGLAILNEQFF.

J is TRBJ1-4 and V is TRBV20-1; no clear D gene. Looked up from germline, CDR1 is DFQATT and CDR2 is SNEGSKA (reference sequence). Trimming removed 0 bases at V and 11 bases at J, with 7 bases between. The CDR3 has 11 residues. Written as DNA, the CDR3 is TGCAGTGCTAGAGACCGGACTAAACTGTTTTTT. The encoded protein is CSARDRTKLFF.

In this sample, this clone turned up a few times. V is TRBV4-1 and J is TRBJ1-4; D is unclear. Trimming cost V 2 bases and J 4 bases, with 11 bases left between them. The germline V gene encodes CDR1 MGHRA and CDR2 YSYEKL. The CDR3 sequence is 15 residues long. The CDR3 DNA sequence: TGCGCCAGCAGCCAATATGTCGGAGGTAATGAAAAACTGTTTTTT. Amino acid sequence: CASSQYVGGNEKLFF.

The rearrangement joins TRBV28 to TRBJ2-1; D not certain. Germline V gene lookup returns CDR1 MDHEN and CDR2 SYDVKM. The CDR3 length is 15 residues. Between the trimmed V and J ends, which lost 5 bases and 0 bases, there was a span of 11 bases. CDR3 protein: CASSVASYSYNEQFF. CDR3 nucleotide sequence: TGTGCCAGCAGTGTCGCGTCCTACTCCTACAATGAGCAGTTCTTC. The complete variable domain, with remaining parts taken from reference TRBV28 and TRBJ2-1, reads DVKVTQSSRYLVKRTGEKVFLECVQDMDHENMFWYRQDPGLGLRLIYFSYDVKMKEKGDIPEGYSVSREKKERFSLILESASTNQTSMYLCASSVASYSYNEQFFGPGTRLTVL.

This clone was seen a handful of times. The CDR3 protein is CASSPERETQYF. DNA of the CDR3: TGTGCCAGCAGCCCCGAGCGAGAGACCCAGTACTTC. V usage is TRBV5-4 and J usage is TRBJ2-5, with unresolved D. The germline CDR1 and CDR2 sequences are SGHNT and YYREEE (reference sequence). Trimming cost V 4 bases and J 4 bases, with 8 bases left between them. The CDR3 is 12 residues long. The full variable domain, rest sourced from reference TRBV5-4 and TRBJ2-5, is ETGVTQSPTHLIKTRGQQVTLRCSSQSGHNTVSWYQQALGQGPQFIFQYYREEENGRGNFPPRFSGLQFPNYSSELNVNALELDDSALYLCASSPERETQYFGPGTRLLVL.

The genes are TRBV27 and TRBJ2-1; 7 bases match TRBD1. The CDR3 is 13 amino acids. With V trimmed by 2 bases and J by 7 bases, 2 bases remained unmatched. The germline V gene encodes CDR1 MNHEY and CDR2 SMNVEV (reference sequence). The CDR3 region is CASSLDRVNEQFF. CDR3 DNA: TGTGCCAGCAGTTTAGACAGGGTGAATGAGCAGTTCTTC.

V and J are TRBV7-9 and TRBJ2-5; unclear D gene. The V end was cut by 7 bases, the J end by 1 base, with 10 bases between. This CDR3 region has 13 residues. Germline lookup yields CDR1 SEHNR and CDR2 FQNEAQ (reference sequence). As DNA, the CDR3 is TGTGCCAGCACCCCCGGTGGCCAAGAGACCCAGTACTTC. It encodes CASTPGGQETQYF.

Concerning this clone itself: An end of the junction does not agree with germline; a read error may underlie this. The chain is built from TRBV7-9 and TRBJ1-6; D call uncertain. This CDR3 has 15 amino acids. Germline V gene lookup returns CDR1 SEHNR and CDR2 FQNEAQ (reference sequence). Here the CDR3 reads CSSSSQAGFHSPLHF. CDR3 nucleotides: TGTTCCAGCAGCTCCCAAGCGGGCTTTCATTCACCCCTCCACTTT. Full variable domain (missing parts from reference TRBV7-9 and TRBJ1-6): DTGVSQNPRHKITKRGQNVTFRCDPISEHNRLYWYRQTLGQGPEFLTYFQNEAQLEKSRLLSDRFSAERPKGSFSTLEIQRTEQGDSAMYLCSSSSQAGFHSPLHFGNGTRLTVT.

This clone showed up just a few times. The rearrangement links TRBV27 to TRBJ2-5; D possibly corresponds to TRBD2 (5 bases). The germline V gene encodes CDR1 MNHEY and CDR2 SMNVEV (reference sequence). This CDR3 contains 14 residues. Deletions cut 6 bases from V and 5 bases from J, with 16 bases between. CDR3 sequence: CASSAFRDRETQYF. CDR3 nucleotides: TGTGCCAGCAGCGCATTCCGGGATCGGGAGACCCAGTACTTC.

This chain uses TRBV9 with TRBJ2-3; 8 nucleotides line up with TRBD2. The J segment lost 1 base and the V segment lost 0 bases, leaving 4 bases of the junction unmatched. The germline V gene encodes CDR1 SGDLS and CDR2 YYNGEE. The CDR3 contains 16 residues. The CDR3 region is CASSVGGGPRTDTQYF. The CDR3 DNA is TGTGCCAGCAGCGTAGGCGGGGGGCCCCGCACAGATACGCAGTATTTT.

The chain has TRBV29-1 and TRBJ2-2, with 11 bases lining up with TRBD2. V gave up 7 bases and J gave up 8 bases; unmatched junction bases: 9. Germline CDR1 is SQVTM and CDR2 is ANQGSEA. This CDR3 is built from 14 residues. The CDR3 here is CSAWTSGPGGELFF. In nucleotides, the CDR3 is TGCAGCGCCTGGACTAGCGGGCCGGGGGGGGAGCTGTTTTTT.

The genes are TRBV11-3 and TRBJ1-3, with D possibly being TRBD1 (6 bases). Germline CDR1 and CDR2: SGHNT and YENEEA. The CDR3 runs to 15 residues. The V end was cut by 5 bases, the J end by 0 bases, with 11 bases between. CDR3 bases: TGTGCCAGCAGCAAGGGGACAAGCTCTGGAAACACCATATATTTT. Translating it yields CASSKGTSSGNTIYF. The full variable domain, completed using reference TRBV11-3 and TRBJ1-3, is EAGVVQSPRYKIIEKKQPVAFWCNPISGHNTLYWYLQNLGQGPELLIRYENEEAVDDSQLPKDRFSAERLKGVDSTLKIQPAELGDSAVYLCASSKGTSSGNTIYFGEGSWLTVV.

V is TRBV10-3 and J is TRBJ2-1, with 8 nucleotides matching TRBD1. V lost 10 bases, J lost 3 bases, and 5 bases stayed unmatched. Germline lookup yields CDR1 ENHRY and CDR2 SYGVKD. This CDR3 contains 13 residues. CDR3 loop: CATGQGIYNEQFF. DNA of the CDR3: TGTGCCACAGGACAGGGCATCTACAATGAGCAGTTCTTC.

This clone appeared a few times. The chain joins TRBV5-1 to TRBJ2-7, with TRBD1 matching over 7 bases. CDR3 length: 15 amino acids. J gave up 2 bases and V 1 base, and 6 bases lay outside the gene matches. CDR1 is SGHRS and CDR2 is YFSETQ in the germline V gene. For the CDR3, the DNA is TGCGCCAGCAGCTTGTATCCGGGACAGACCTACGAGCAGTACTTC. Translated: CASSLYPGQTYEQYF.

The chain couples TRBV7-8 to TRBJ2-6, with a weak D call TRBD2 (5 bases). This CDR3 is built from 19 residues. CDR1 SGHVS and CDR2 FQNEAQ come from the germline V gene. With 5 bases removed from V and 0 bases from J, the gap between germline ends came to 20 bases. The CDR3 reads CASSPTSGELGSGANVLTF. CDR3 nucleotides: TGTGCCAGCAGCCCCACTTCCGGGGAACTAGGCTCTGGGGCCAACGTCCTGACTTTC.

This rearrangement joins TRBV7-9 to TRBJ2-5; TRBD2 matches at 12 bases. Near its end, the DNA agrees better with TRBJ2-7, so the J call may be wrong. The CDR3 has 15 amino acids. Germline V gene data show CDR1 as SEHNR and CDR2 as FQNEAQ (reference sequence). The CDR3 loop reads CASSLAGTSGYEQYF. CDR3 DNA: TGTGCCAGCAGCTTAGCCGGGACTAGCGGGTACGAGCAGTACTTC.

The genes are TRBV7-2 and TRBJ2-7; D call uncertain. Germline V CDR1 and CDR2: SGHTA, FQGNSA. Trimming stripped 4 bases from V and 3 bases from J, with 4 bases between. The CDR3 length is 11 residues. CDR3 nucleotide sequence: TGTGCCAGCAGCTCTTTCTACGAGCAGTACTTC. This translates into CASSSFYEQYF.

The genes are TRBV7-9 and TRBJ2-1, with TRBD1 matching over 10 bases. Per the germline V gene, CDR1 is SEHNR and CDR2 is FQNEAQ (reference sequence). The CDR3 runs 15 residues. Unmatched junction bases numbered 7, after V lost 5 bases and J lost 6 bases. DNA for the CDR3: TGTGCCAGCAGCCCCCTGGACAGGGGGGGCAATGAGCAGTTCTTC. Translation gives CASSPLDRGGNEQFF.